The 14 T cell receptor beta chains below were found in one sample sequenced in a study of T cells in Graves' hyperthyroidism and ophthalmopathy. Regions amplified from RNA transcripts were the TCR beta CDR3 regions. The HTBI set primed first-round TCR CDR3 RT-PCR. A single record per CDR3 protein comes from TCRdb applying MiXCR to the multiplex PCR reads. This sample yields approximately 400,000 distinct CDR3 sequences, of which about 25% are seen a single time; more than 60% belongs to the top ten. The sequenced material came from blood. The receptors shown here come from a man aged 50 to 60 with Graves' hyperthyroidism.

This clonotype was counted between two and nine times. The V and J genes are TRBV15 and TRBJ2-1; TRBD2 matches 7 bases. Germline loops: CDR1 LNHNV, CDR2 YYDKDF (reference sequence). This CDR3 has 17 amino acids. V lost 1 base to trimming and J lost 7 bases; unmatched junction nucleotides: 13. The CDR3 DNA reads TGTGCCACCAGCAGAGGGGATGGCGGGAGTTTCGGTAATGAGCAGTTCTTC. As protein: CATSRGDGGSFGNEQFF.

This sequence joins TRBV3-1 and TRBJ2-3; the D is unclear. Trimming took off 5 bases at V and 0 bases at J, with 3 bases between the two ends. CDR1 and CDR2 from the germline V gene are LGHDT and YNNKEL (reference sequence). CDR3 size: 12 residues. The CDR3 loop reads CASSWSTDTQYF. Written as DNA, the CDR3 is TGTGCCAGCAGCTGGAGCACAGATACGCAGTATTTT.

This clonotype was detected only a few times. The chain carries TRBV20-1 and TRBJ2-3; 10 bases line up with TRBD2. V dropped 8 bases and J dropped 2; count of bases not matched to a gene: 7. This CDR3 is built from 14 residues. Germline CDR1 DFQATT, CDR2 SNEGSKA (reference sequence). DNA of the CDR3: TGCAGTCAAGCCGGGACTAGCGACACAGATACGCAGTATTTT. It is translated as CSQAGTSDTDTQYF.

The table lists this clonotype with a few counts. The chain couples TRBV11-2 to TRBJ2-7; TRBD1 agrees at 8 bases. This CDR3 has 16 residues. The V gene's germline CDR1 is SGHAT and CDR2 FQNNGV. V lost 5 bases and J lost 2; bases outside the gene matches: 11. The CDR3 spells CASSTNRGKGTYEQYF. CDR3 nucleotides: TGTGCCAGCAGCACAAACAGGGGGAAGGGCACCTACGAGCAGTACTTC.

The table lists this clonotype with a few counts. CDR3 sequence: CAGRTEDSPLHF. The CDR3 coding sequence is TGTGCCGGACGGACAGAGGATTCACCCCTCCACTTT. V and J are TRBV2 and TRBJ1-6; perhaps TRBD1 as D (6 bases). Germline CDR1 SNHLY, CDR2 FYNNEI. Trimming took 11 bases from V and 8 from J, leaving 13 bases between them. This CDR3 has 12 residues.

The chain uses TRBV20-1 and TRBJ2-7; D remains unclear. The CDR3 covers 11 residues. V gave up 6 bases and J gave up 8 bases, with 14 bases separating them. The germline V gene has CDR1 DFQATT and CDR2 SNEGSKA (reference sequence). For the CDR3, the DNA is TGCAGTGCGGCAGAACCCTCGCAGCAGTACTTC. This gives the protein CSAAEPSQQYF.

This clonotype was found a few times. The chain links TRBV12-3 or TRBV12-4 to TRBJ2-2; 8 bases line up with TRBD2. The CDR3 is made up of 17 amino acids. Trimming at V came to 5 bases and at J to 6 bases, leaving 14 bases not matched to a gene. Here the CDR3 DNA reads TGTGCCAGCAGTCAACTAGCGGAATGGGCCACCGCCGGGGAGCTGTTTTTT. Protein product: CASSQLAEWATAGELFF.

In DNA form, the CDR3 reads TGTGCCAGCGGTGGTGGTTCTGCAGGTCAGCCCCAGCATTTT. Protein product: CASGGGSAGQPQHF. This chain uses TRBV6-1 with TRBJ1-5, with D hard to call. Germline V lookup: CDR1 MNHNS, CDR2 SASEGT. CDR3 length: 14 amino acids. V was shortened by 8 bases and J by 6 bases, with 17 bases between the two germline ends.

CDR3 DNA: TGTGCCAGCAGCTTGGGACAGGCACCTTATAGCAATCAGCCCCAGCATTTT. It codes for CASSLGQAPYSNQPQHF. This sequence joins TRBV7-2 and TRBJ1-5, with 8 bases that match TRBD1. The CDR3 loop spans 17 amino acids. Germline V gives CDR1 SGHTA, CDR2 FQGNSA. V was clipped by 3 bases and J by 0 bases; unmatched bases: 7.

V is TRBV11-2 and J is TRBJ2-7; TRBD2 matches at 16 bases. The CDR3 contains 19 residues. Germline CDR1 SGHAT, CDR2 FQNNGV. The trim removed 5 bases at V and 7 bases at J, leaving 17 bases unmatched. This CDR3 reads CASSAQLGTSGRAPQEQYF. CDR3 coding DNA: TGTGCCAGCAGCGCGCAACTCGGGACTAGCGGGAGGGCCCCTCAGGAGCAGTACTTC.

The chain recombines TRBV29-1 with TRBJ2-7, with 8 bases aligning to TRBD2. Trimming at V came to 8 bases and at J to 7 bases, leaving 13 bases not matched to a gene. The CDR3 has 13 amino acids. Per germline, CDR1 SQVTM and CDR2 ANQGSEA. For the CDR3, the DNA is TGCAGCCTTGGACTAGCAGGGAACAATGAGCAGTACTTC. Translated: CSLGLAGNNEQYF.

The chain joins TRBV20-1 to TRBJ2-2; D is unclear. CDR3 size: 14 residues. Germline CDR1 reads DFQATT; CDR2 reads SNEGSKA (reference sequence). With 7 bases removed from V and 6 bases from J, the gap between germline ends came to 18 bases. The CDR3 nucleotides read TGCAGTGGGGATGCGGCCCACCGTCCCGGGGAGCTGTTTTTT. Residues: CSGDAAHRPGELFF.

This clonotype came up a few times. The genes are TRBV28 and TRBJ1-5, with 9 bases matching TRBD1. Germline CDR1 and CDR2: MDHEN and SYDVKM. V lost 7 bases to trimming and J lost 5 bases; unmatched junction nucleotides: 9. The length of the CDR3 is 15 residues. In DNA form, the CDR3 reads TGTGCCAGCACCCCTCCCACAGGGGGCTATCAGCCCCAGCATTTT. Translated: CASTPPTGGYQPQHF.

The rearrangement links TRBV28 to TRBJ1-5; D unresolved. Germline CDR1 MDHEN, CDR2 SYDVKM. The CDR3 has 15 amino acids. V lost 3 bases, J lost 6 bases, and 15 bases lay in between. DNA for the CDR3: TGTGCCAGCAGTTTTGGTTCGGGGTCGAGTCAGCCCCAGCATTTT. Amino acids: CASSFGSGSSQPQHF.